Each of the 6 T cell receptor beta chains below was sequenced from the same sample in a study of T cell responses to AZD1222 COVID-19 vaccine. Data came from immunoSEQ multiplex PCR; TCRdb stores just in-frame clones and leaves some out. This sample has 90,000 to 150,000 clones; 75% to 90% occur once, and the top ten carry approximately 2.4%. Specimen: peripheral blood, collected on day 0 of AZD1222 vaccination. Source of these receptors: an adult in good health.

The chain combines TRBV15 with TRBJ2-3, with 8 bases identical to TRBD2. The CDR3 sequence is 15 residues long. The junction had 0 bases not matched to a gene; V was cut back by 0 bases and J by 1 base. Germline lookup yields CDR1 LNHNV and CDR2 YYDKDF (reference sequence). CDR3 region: CATSREAGGTDTQYF. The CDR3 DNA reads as TGTGCCACCAGCAGAGAAGCGGGAGGCACAGATACGCAGTATTTT.

The chain's CDR3 is CASSLEARAREKLFF. The CDR3 nucleotides read TGTGCCAGCAGCTTAGAGGCCAGGGCGCGTGAAAAACTGTTTTTT. The rearrangement joins TRBV11-2 to TRBJ1-4, with a weak D call TRBD1 (5 bases). Germline V lookup: CDR1 SGHAT, CDR2 FQNNGV. V was cut by 0 bases and J by 7 bases, with 12 bases left in between. The CDR3 spans 15 residues.

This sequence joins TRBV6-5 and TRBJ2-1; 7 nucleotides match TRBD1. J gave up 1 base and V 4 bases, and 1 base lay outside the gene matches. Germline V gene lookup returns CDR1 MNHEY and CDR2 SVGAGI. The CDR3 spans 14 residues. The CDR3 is CASSLGQSYNEQFF. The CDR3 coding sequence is TGTGCCAGCAGTTTGGGACAGTCCTACAATGAGCAGTTCTTC.

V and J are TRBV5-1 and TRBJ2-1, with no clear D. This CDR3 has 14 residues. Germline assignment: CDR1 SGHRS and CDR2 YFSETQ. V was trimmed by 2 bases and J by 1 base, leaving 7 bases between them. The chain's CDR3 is CASSLRASYNEQFF. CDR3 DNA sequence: TGCGCCAGCAGCTTACGGGCGTCCTACAATGAGCAGTTCTTC.

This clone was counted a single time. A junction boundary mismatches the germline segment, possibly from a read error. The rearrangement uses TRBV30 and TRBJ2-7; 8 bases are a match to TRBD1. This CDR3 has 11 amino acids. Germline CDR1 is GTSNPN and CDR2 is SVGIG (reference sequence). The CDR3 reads CAWSVRDRIDF. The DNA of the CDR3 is TGTGCCTGGAGTGTACGGGACAGGATCGACTTC.

CDR3 loop: CASSSRLAGDPYNEQFF. The CDR3, as DNA: TGCGCCAGCAGCTCGCGACTAGCGGGAGACCCCTACAATGAGCAGTTCTTC. The V call is TRBV5-1, the J call TRBJ2-1; 12 bases align to TRBD2. CDR1 SGHRS and CDR2 YFSETQ come from the germline V gene. The junction had 6 bases not matched to a gene; V was cut back by 3 bases and J by 2 bases. This CDR3 has 17 residues.